Following are 20 T cell receptor beta chains from one sample sequenced in a study of cytomegalovirus exposure and HLA in healthy donors. PCR amplification relied on 60 Vbeta primers (plus 13 Jbeta primers). This table comes from immunoSEQ multiplex PCR, and its TCRdb copy is limited to in-frame clones, with some not included. This table has over 75,000 clones, about 74% appearing once. Source material: PBMCs. Receptors originate from a man between 60 and 75 years old in good health and CMV-seropositive.

This clone was counted a few times. The rearrangement links TRBV6-1 to TRBJ1-5, with 7 positions matching TRBD1. From germline, CDR1 is MNHNS and CDR2 SASEGT. V dropped 2 bases and J dropped 7; count of bases not matched to a gene: 8. The CDR3 covers 15 residues. The CDR3 DNA reads TGTGCCAGCAGTGAATTAAGGGGGCGTGGGCAGCCCCAGCATTTT. Translating gives CASSELRGRGQPQHF.

This chain uses TRBV19 with TRBJ2-1; 10 positions agree with TRBD2. The CDR3 is made up of 14 amino acids. The V and J ends lost 3 bases and 7 bases, in that order; junction bases with no gene match: 3. In germline, CDR1 is LNHDA, CDR2 SQIVND (reference sequence). The CDR3 protein is CASSMVAGGNEQFF. The CDR3, as DNA: TGTGCCAGTAGTATGGTAGCGGGGGGTAATGAGCAGTTCTTC.

J is TRBJ2-1 and V is TRBV6-6, with D possibly matching TRBD1 (5 bases). The CDR3 sequence is 13 residues long. Germline lookup yields CDR1 MNHNY and CDR2 SVGAGI (reference sequence). The germline V and J ends were trimmed by 5 bases and 4 bases, with 9 bases remaining between them. CDR3 nucleotide sequence: TGTGCCAGCAGTCTAGACAGTTACAATGAGCAGTTCTTC. It codes for CASSLDSYNEQFF.

The V call is TRBV29-1, the J call TRBJ1-2; no clear D. This CDR3 comprises 12 residues. V shed 2 bases and J shed 5 bases, with 9 bases lying between them. Germline V gives CDR1 SQVTM, CDR2 ANQGSEA. For the CDR3, the DNA is TGCAGCGTTGAATTTAACTGGTATGGCTACACCTTC. Its translation: CSVEFNWYGYTF.

This clone was detected only a few times. The V gene is TRBV4-1, the J gene TRBJ2-1; maybe TRBD2 (6 bases). The length of the CDR3 is 15 residues. V was shortened by 4 bases and J by 0 bases, with 10 bases between the two germline ends. CDR1 MGHRA and CDR2 YSYEKL come from the germline V gene. The CDR3 nucleotides are TGCGCCAGCAGCCTAGCGGAGAGCTCCTACAATGAGCAGTTCTTC. It is translated as CASSLAESSYNEQFF.

This chain joins TRBV7-9 and TRBJ2-5, with D possibly TRBD2 on 6 matching bases. Per germline, CDR1 SEHNR and CDR2 FQNEAQ (reference sequence). Trimming removed 6 bases from V and 7 bases from J, with 15 bases in between. This CDR3 is 13 amino acids long. The CDR3 bases are TGTGCCAGCAGGGGGACGGTGGAGGGGACCCAGTACTTC. Translating gives CASRGTVEGTQYF.

The chain carries TRBV9 and TRBJ2-6, with 10 bases fitting TRBD1. V lost 1 base and J lost 2; bases outside the gene matches: 9. The germline gives CDR1 SGDLS, CDR2 YYNGEE. The CDR3 sequence is 19 residues long. The chain's CDR3 is CASSVRSDRGTPGANVLTF. CDR3 nucleotides: TGTGCCAGCAGCGTACGTTCGGACAGGGGGACGCCTGGGGCCAACGTCCTGACTTTC.

The genes are TRBV27 and TRBJ2-7; 10 nucleotides line up with TRBD1. The V and J ends lost 5 bases and 1 base, in that order; junction bases with no gene match: 8. CDR3 size: 16 residues. Germline V lookup: CDR1 MNHEY, CDR2 SMNVEV (reference sequence). The CDR3 region is CASSRNRDRGSYEQYF. CDR3 DNA sequence: TGTGCCAGCAGTCGGAACCGGGACAGGGGTTCCTACGAGCAGTACTTC.

This chain links TRBV7-2 with TRBJ2-1; D is possibly TRBD1 (5 bases). The CDR3 runs to 13 residues. Germline CDR1 reads SGHTA; CDR2 reads FQGNSA. The V end lost 2 bases, the J end lost 8 bases, and 10 bases lay between the germline ends. CDR3 sequence (DNA): TGTGCCAGCAGCTTAATATGGGGCGATGAGCAGTTCTTC. Translation: CASSLIWGDEQFF.

This clone appeared a few times. The chain couples TRBV13 to TRBJ2-5; the D gene is possibly TRBD2 (5 bases). Germline V gene data show CDR1 as PRHDT and CDR2 as FYEKMQ (reference sequence). This CDR3 region has 14 residues. V was trimmed by 2 bases and J by 1 base, leaving 8 bases between them. The CDR3 coding sequence is TGTGCCAGCAGCTTAAGGCTAGCCCAAGAGACCCAGTACTTC. It encodes CASSLRLAQETQYF.

V usage is TRBV27 and J usage is TRBJ2-7; D is possibly TRBD1 (6 bases). Per germline, CDR1 MNHEY and CDR2 SMNVEV (reference sequence). There are 15 residues in the CDR3. V was trimmed by 3 bases and J by 5 bases, leaving 17 bases between them. The CDR3 nucleotides are TGTGCCAGCAGTTTGGTGCGGACAGTACGGGACGAGCAGTACTTC. Protein product: CASSLVRTVRDEQYF.

The V call is TRBV5-8, the J call TRBJ2-7, with a possible D match to TRBD2 (6 bases). This CDR3 contains 13 residues. V was pared by 1 base and J by 7 bases, with 12 bases between. Germline V lookup: CDR1 SGHTS, CDR2 YDEGEE. The CDR3 sequence: CASSLRLAYEQYF. The CDR3 region has the DNA TGTGCCAGCAGCTTGAGGCTAGCGTATGAGCAGTACTTC.

V usage is TRBV7-2 and J usage is TRBJ1-2; 8 bases map to TRBD1. The junction had 5 bases not matched to a gene; V was cut back by 4 bases and J by 4 bases. This CDR3 is 14 amino acids long. Germline loops: CDR1 SGHTA, CDR2 FQGNSA. The CDR3 nucleotides read TGTGCCAGCAGCTCCGACAGGGGAACCTATGGCTACACCTTC. Amino acid sequence: CASSSDRGTYGYTF.

CDR3 sequence: CASSSPQGWTGELFF. The DNA for the CDR3 is TGCGCCAGCAGCTCGCCACAGGGGTGGACCGGGGAGCTGTTTTTT. This sequence joins TRBV5-1 and TRBJ2-2; 7 bases agree with TRBD1. The CDR3 is made up of 15 amino acids. Trimming removed 3 bases from V and 5 bases from J; junction bases left unmatched: 7. The germline V gene has CDR1 SGHRS and CDR2 YFSETQ.

This chain joins TRBV5-6 and TRBJ2-2; D possibly corresponds to TRBD1 (5 bases). Germline V CDR1 and CDR2: SGHDT, YYEEEE. V lost 7 bases and J lost 1, with 11 bases in between. The CDR3 contains 14 residues. CDR3 region: CASHRPMNTGELFF. The CDR3 DNA is TGTGCCAGCCACAGGCCAATGAACACCGGGGAGCTGTTTTTT.

This clone was detected only once. The chain has TRBV7-2 and TRBJ2-7; 7 bases align to TRBD1. This CDR3 contains 13 residues. J gave up 3 bases and V 10 bases, and 9 bases lay outside the gene matches. Germline V lookup: CDR1 SGHTA, CDR2 FQGNSA. The CDR3: CANNRGRIYEQYF. The CDR3 coding sequence is TGTGCCAATAACAGGGGAAGGATCTACGAGCAGTACTTC.

This clone was counted between two and nine times. The genes are TRBV9 and TRBJ2-7; 10 positions agree with TRBD2. Germline CDR1 is SGDLS and CDR2 is YYNGEE. J was trimmed by 7 bases and V by 7 bases; bases with no gene match: 11. The CDR3 sequence is 14 residues long. For the CDR3, the DNA is TGTGCCAGCGGCGCAGCGGGGGGGCCGGGGGAGCAGTACTTC. It yields the protein CASGAAGGPGEQYF.

The rearrangement joins TRBV5-4 to TRBJ1-1, with D uncertain. Between the trimmed V and J ends, which lost 4 bases and 2 bases, there was a span of 18 bases. Germline values: CDR1 SGHNT, CDR2 YYREEE (reference sequence). The CDR3 totals 16 residues. DNA for the CDR3: TGTGCCAGCAGCCAAGAAGGGAGCAGGTACAACACTGAAGCTTTCTTT. The encoded protein is CASSQEGSRYNTEAFF.

This chain uses TRBV10-3 with TRBJ1-2; D is ambiguous. The CDR3 sequence is 13 residues long. V was trimmed by 2 bases and J by 5 bases, leaving 9 bases between them. The germline gives CDR1 ENHRY, CDR2 SYGVKD. The CDR3 DNA reads as TGTGCCATCAGTGAGATTGCTAGGTATGGCTACACCTTC. Translated, it gives CAISEIARYGYTF.

This clone was seen only once. This chain joins TRBV27 and TRBJ2-7; 9 positions agree with TRBD1. There are 14 residues in the CDR3. V was pared by 5 bases and J by 5 bases, with 7 bases of the junction left unmatched. Germline V gene lookup returns CDR1 MNHEY and CDR2 SMNVEV (reference sequence). The CDR3 sequence: CASSSRQGEDEQYF. Written as DNA, the CDR3 is TGTGCCAGCAGTAGCAGACAGGGGGAAGACGAGCAGTACTTC.